What follows are 5 T cell receptor beta chains derived from one specimen sequenced in a study of T-cell reconstitution after alpha-beta-depleted transplantation in children. Unique molecular identifiers were incorporated during preparation of the TCRbeta library. TCRdb re-called the PCR reads with MiXCR, one entry per CDR3 protein. The sample yields 200,000 to 250,000 distinct CDR3 sequences, 9.5% to 15% seen once. The sample here was PBMCs from the stem cell graft donor, taken from the stem cell graft. The receptor source for this set is a human donor who donated a stem cell graft to a child with acute lymphoblastic leukemia.

This clonotype was recorded at least ten times. V usage is TRBV4-3 and J usage is TRBJ1-1; D gene uncertain. Germline V CDR1 and CDR2: LGHNA, YSLEER. V was shortened by 2 bases and J by 5 bases, with 9 bases between the two germline ends. This CDR3 spans 13 amino acids. Written as DNA, the CDR3 is TGCGCCAGCAGCCAAACGACACGGACTGAAGCTTTCTTT. The encoded protein is CASSQTTRTEAFF.

This clonotype was counted many times. V and J are TRBV27 and TRBJ1-2, with a possible D match to TRBD1 (5 bases). The CDR3 loop spans 13 amino acids. V was pared by 0 bases and J by 7 bases, with 9 bases between. Germline CDR1 reads MNHEY; CDR2 reads SMNVEV (reference sequence). In DNA, the CDR3 is TGTGCCAGCAGTTTATCGGGGCCTCCTGGCTACACCTTC. As protein: CASSLSGPPGYTF.

This clonotype was detected many times. The chain uses TRBV29-1 and TRBJ1-2, with TRBD1 matching 10 bases. CDR3 length: 15 residues. J gave up 2 bases and V 5 bases, and 8 bases lay outside the gene matches. The germline V gene has CDR1 SQVTM and CDR2 ANQGSEA. The CDR3 loop is CSVFQDRGLNYGYTF. CDR3 bases: TGCAGCGTTTTCCAAGACAGGGGGCTAAACTATGGCTACACCTTC.

The sample holds many counts of this clonotype. The chain recombines TRBV6-1 with TRBJ2-3; D is possibly TRBD2 (6 bases). Germline lookup yields CDR1 MNHNS and CDR2 SASEGT. The CDR3 spans 13 residues. The V end was cut by 8 bases, the J end by 5 bases, with 14 bases between. The CDR3 coding sequence is TGTGCCAGCGGGGAGGCGCCTCTAGATACGCAGTATTTT. Encoded protein: CASGEAPLDTQYF.

This sequence joins TRBV4-1 and TRBJ1-2, with D hard to call. The CDR3 totals 16 residues. Trimming took off 4 bases at V and 4 bases at J, with 19 bases between the two ends. Germline V CDR1 and CDR2: MGHRA, YSYEKL. Here the CDR3 reads CASSLSPGPATYGYTF. CDR3 sequence (DNA): TGCGCCAGCAGCCTGTCTCCCGGGCCGGCGACCTATGGCTACACCTTC.